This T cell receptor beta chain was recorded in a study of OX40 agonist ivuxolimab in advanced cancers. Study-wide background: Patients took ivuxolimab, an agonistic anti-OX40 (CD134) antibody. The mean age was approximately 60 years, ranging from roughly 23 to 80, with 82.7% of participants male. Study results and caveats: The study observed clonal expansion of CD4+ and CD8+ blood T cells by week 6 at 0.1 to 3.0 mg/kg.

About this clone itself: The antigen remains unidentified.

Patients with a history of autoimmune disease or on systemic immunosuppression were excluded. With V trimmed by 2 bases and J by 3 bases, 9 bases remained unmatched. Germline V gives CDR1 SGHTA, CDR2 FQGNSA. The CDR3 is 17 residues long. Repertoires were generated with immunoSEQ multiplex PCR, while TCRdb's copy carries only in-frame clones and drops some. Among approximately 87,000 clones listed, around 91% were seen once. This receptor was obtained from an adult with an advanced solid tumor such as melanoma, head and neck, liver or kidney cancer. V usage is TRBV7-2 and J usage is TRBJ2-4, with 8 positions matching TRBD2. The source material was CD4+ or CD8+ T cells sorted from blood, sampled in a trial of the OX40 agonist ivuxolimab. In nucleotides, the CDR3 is TGTGCCAGCAGCTTAATCGGACTAGCAGATTTCAAAAACATTCAGTACTTC. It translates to CASSLIGLADFKNIQYF.